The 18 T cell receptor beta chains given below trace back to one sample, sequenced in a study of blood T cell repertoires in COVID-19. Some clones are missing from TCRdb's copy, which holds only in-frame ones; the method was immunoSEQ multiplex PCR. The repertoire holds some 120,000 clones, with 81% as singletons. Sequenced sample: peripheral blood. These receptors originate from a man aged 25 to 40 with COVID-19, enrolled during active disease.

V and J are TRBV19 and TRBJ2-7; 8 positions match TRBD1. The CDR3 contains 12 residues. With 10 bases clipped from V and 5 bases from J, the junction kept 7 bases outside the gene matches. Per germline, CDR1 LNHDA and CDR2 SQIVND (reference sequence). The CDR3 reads CATLGDRNEQYF. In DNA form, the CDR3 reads TGTGCCACCCTGGGGGACAGGAACGAGCAGTACTTC.

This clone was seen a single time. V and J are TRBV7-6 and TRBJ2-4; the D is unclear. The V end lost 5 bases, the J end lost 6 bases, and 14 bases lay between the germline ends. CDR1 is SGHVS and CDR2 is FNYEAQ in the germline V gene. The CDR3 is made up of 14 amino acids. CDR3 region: CASSKSDTGNIQYF. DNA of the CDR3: TGTGCCAGCAGCAAGTCCGATACGGGAAACATTCAGTACTTC.

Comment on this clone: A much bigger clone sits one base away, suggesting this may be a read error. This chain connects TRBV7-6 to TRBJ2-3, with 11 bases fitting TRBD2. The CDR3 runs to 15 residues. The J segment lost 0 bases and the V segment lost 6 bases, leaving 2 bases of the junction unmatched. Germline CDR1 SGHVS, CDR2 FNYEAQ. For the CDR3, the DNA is TGTGCCAGCAGTCGGACTAGCGGGAGCACAGATACGCAGTATTTT. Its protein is CASSRTSGSTDTQYF.

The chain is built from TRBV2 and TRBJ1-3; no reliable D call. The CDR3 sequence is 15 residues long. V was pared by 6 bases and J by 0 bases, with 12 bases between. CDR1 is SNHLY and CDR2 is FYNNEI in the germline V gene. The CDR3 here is CASRAADSSGNTIYF. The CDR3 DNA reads TGTGCCAGCAGGGCGGCAGACTCCTCTGGAAACACCATATATTTT.

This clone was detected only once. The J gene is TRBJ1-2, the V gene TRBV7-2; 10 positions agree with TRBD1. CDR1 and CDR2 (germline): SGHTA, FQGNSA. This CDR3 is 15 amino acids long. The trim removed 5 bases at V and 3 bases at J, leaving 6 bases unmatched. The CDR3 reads CASSVGTGDYYGYTF. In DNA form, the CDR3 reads TGTGCCAGCAGCGTCGGGACAGGGGATTACTATGGCTACACCTTC.

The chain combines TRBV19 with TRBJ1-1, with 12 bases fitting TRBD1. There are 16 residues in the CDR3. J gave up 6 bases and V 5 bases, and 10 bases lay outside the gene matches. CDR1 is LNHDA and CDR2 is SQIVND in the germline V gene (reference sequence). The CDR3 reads CASSPGTGGGSSEAFF. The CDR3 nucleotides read TGTGCCAGTAGTCCCGGGACAGGGGGCGGGAGTTCTGAAGCTTTCTTT.

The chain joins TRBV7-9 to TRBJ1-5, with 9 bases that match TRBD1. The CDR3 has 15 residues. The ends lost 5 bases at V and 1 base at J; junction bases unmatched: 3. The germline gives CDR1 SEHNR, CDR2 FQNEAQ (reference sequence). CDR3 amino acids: CASSTTGGSNQPQHF. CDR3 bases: TGTGCCAGCAGCACCACAGGGGGCAGCAATCAGCCCCAGCATTTT.

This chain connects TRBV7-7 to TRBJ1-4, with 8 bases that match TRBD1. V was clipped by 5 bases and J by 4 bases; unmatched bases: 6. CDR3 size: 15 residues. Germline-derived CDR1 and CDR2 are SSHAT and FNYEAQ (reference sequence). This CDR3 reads CASSKTTGDNEKLFF. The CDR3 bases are TGTGCCAGCAGCAAGACGACAGGGGATAATGAAAAACTGTTTTTT.

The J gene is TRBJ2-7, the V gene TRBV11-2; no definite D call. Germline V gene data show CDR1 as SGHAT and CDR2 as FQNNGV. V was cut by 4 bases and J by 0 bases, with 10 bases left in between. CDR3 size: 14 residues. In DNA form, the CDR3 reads TGTGCCAGCAGCTCCCTACTAAACTCCTACGAGCAGTACTTC. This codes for CASSSLLNSYEQYF.

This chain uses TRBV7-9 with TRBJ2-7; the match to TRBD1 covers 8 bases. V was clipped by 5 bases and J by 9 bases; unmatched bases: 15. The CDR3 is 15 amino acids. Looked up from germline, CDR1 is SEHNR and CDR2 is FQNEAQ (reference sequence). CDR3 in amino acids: CASSAKLKDRDLQYF. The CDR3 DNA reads TGTGCCAGCAGCGCAAAGCTCAAGGACAGGGACCTGCAGTACTTC.

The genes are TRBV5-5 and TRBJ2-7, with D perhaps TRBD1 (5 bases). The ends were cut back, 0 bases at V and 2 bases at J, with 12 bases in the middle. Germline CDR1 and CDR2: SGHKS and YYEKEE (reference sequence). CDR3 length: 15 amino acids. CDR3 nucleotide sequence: TGTGCCAGCAGCTTGGAGCAGGGTGTTACCTACGAGCAGTACTTC. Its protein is CASSLEQGVTYEQYF.

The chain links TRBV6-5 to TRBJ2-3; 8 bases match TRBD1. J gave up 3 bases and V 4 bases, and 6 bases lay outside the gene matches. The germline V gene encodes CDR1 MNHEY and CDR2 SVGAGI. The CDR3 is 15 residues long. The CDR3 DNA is TGTGCCAGCAGTTTGGGACAGGTCGCGACAGATACGCAGTATTTT. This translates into CASSLGQVATDTQYF.

The CDR3 is CASRPSTGAGEPQHF. DNA of the CDR3: TGTGCCAGCAGACCCTCTACAGGCGCAGGGGAGCCCCAGCATTTT. V gene TRBV28 combines with J gene TRBJ1-5, with D perhaps TRBD1 (6 bases). V lost 6 bases, J lost 8 bases, and 20 bases lay in between. Germline-derived CDR1 and CDR2 are MDHEN and SYDVKM. The CDR3 runs 15 residues.

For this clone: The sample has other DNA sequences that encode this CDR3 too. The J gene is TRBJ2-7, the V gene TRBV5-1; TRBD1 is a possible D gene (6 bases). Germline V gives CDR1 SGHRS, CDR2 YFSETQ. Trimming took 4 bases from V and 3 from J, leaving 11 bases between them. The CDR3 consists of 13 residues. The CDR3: CASSPDSSYEQYF. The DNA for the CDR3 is TGCGCCAGCAGCCCGGACAGCAGCTACGAGCAGTACTTC.

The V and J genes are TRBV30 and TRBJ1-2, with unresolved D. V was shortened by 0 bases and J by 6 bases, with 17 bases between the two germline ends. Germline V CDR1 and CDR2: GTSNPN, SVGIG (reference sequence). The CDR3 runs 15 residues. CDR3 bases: TGTGCCTGGAGTGTACGAGGAGGAGAACTTAATGGCTACACCTTC. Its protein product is CAWSVRGGELNGYTF.

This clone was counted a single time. The CDR3 bases are TGTGCCACCAGCCCCACCGTGGCTAGCGGAAACACCGGGGAGCTGTTTTTT. Its protein product is CATSPTVASGNTGELFF. The V gene is TRBV15, the J gene TRBJ2-2; 7 bases map to TRBD2. Trimming at V came to 5 bases and at J to 2 bases, leaving 11 bases not matched to a gene. The CDR3 has 17 residues. CDR1 is LNHNV and CDR2 is YYDKDF in the germline V gene (reference sequence).

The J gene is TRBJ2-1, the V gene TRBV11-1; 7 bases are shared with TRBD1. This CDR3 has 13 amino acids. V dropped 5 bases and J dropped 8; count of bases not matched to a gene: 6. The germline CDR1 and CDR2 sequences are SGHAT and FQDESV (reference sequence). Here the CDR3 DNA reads TGTGCCAGCAGCAGAGACAGGGAAGATGAGCAGTTCTTC. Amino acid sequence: CASSRDREDEQFF.

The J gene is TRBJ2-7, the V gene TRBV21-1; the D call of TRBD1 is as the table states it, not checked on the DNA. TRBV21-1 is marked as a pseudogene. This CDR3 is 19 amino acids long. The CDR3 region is CASSQKPSPLDRGLCEQYF. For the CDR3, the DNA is TGTGCCAGCAGTCAAAAACCCTCCCCTCTGGACAGGGGGCTCTGCGAGCAGTACTTC.